The sequence of this T cell receptor beta chain was determined in a study of CD8 T cells in ankylosing spondylitis. Findings of the study overall: What seemed typical of ankylosing spondylitis blood was a TCR beta motif built from roughly eight highly homologous variants. Both synovial fluid and blood in reactive arthritis had previously been reported to carry some motif variants.

TCRdb passed the 5' RACE reads through MiXCR, listing each CDR3 protein once. Among roughly 700,000 distinct CDR3 sequences listed, 15% to 20% were seen once. Germline loops: CDR1 ENHRY, CDR2 SYGVKD. The V end was cut by 3 bases, the J end by 3 bases, with 14 bases between. The CDR3 sequence is 15 residues long. A note on this clonotype: Its antigen is not known.

This sequence was found in a male donor with ankylosing spondylitis. V and J are TRBV10-3 and TRBJ2-5; D might be TRBD2 (5 bases). The specimen was blood, either unsorted or a sorted T cell fraction (not recorded which). The CDR3 sequence is CAISDPGRSKETQYF. The CDR3 DNA reads as TGTGCCATCAGTGACCCGGGAAGGAGTAAAGAGACCCAGTACTTC.